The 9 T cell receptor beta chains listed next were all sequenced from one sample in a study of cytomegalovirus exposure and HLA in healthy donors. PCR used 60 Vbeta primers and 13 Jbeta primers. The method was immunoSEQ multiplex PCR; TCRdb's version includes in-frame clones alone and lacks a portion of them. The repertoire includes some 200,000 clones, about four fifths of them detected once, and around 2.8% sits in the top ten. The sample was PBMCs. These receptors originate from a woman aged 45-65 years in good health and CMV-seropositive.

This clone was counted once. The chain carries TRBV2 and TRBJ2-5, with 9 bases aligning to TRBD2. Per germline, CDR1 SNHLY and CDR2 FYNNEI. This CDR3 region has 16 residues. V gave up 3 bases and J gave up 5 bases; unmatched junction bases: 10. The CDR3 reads CASSELRGGRIETQYF. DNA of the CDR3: TGTGCCAGCAGTGAGTTGCGGGGGGGCAGGATCGAGACCCAGTACTTC.

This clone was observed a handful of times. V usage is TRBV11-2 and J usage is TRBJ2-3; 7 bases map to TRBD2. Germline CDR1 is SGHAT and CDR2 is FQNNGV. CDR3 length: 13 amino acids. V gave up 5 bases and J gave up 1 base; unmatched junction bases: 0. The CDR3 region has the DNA TGTGCCAGCAGCCTAGCGGGCACAGATACGCAGTATTTT. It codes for CASSLAGTDTQYF.

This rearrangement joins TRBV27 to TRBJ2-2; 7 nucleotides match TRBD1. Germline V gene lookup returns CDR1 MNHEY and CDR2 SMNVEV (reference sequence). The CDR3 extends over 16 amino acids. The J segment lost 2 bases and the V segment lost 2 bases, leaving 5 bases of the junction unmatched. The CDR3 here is CASSLDPGGNTGELFF. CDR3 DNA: TGTGCCAGCAGTTTAGATCCAGGGGGAAACACCGGGGAGCTGTTTTTT.

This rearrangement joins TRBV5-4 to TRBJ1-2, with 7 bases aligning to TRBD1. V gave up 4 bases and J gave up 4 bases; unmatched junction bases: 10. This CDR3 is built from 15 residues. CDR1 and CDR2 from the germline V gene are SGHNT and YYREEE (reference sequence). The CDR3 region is CASSPDRRDPYGYTF. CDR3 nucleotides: TGTGCCAGCAGCCCGGACAGGCGGGATCCCTATGGCTACACCTTC. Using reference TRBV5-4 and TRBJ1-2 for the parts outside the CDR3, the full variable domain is ETGVTQSPTHLIKTRGQQVTLRCSSQSGHNTVSWYQQALGQGPQFIFQYYREEENGRGNFPPRFSGLQFPNYSSELNVNALELDDSALYLCASSPDRRDPYGYTFGSGTRLTVV.

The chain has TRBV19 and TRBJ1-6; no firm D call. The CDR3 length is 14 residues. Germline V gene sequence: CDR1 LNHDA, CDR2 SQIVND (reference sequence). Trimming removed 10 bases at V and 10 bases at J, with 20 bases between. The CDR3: CATPSGERTSPLHF. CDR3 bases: TGTGCCACTCCGAGCGGGGAGCGAACCTCACCCCTCCACTTT.

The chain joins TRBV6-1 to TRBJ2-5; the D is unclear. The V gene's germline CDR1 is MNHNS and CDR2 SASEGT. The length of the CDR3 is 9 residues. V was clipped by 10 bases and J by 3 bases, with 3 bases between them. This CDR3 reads CATKETQYF. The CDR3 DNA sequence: TGTGCCACAAAAGAGACCCAGTACTTC.

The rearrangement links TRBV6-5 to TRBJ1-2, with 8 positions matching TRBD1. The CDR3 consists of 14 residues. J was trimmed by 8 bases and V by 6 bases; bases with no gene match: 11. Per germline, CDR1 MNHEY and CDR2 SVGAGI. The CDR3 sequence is CASSPTTGGRGYTF. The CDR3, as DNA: TGTGCCAGCAGCCCCACAACAGGGGGAAGGGGCTACACCTTC.

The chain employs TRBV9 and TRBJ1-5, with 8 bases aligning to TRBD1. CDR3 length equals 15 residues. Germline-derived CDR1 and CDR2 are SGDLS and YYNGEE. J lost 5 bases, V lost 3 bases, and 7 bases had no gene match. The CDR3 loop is CASSATGTGDQPQHF. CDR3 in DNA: TGTGCCAGCAGCGCGACCGGGACAGGTGATCAGCCCCAGCATTTT.

The CDR3 DNA follows: TGTGCCAGCAGCTCCCATCTCTCAGGGACTGAAGCTTTCTTT. It yields the protein CASSSHLSGTEAFF. The chain has TRBV7-2 and TRBJ1-1; tentatively, D is TRBD1 (5 bases). Germline loops: CDR1 SGHTA, CDR2 FQGNSA. The V and J ends lost 4 bases and 5 bases respectively, with 14 bases between them. The CDR3 spans 14 residues. Variable domain in full (rest from reference TRBV7-2 and TRBJ1-1): GAGVSQSPSNKVTEKGKDVELRCDPISGHTALYWYRQSLGQGLEFLIYFQGNSAPDKSGLPSDRFSAERTGGSVSTLTIQRTQQEDSAVYLCASSSHLSGTEAFFGQGTRLTVV.